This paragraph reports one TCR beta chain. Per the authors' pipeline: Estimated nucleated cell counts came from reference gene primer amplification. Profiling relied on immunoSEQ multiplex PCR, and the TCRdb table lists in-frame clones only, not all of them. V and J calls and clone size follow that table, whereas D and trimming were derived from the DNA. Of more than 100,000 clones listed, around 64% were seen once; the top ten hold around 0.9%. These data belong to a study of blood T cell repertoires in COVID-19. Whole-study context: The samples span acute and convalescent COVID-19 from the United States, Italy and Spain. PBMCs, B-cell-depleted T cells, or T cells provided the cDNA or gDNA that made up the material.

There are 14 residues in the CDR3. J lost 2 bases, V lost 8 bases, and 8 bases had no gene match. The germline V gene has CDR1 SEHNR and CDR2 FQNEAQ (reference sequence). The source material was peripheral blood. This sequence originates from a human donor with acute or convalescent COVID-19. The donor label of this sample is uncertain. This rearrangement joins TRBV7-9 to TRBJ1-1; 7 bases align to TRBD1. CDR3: CASLTYRGNTEAFF. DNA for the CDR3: TGTGCCAGCCTAACGTACAGGGGAAACACTGAAGCTTTCTTT.